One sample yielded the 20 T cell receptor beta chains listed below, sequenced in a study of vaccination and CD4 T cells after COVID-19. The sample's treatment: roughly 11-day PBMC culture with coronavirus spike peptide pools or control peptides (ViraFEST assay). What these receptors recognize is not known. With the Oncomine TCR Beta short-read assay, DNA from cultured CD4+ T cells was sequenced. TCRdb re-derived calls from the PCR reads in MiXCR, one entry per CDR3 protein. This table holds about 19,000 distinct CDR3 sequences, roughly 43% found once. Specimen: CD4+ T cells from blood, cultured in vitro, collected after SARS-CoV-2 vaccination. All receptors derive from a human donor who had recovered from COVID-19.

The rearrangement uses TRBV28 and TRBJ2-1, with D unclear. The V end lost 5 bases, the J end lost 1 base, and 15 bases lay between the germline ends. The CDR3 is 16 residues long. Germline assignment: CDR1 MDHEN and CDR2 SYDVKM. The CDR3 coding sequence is TGTGCCAGCAGTCCTAGGGCAACCCTATCCTACAATGAGCAGTTCTTC. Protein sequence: CASSPRATLSYNEQFF.

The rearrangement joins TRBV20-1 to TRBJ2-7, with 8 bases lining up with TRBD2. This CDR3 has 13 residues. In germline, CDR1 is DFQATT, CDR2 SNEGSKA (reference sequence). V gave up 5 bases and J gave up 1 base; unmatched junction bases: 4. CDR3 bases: TGCAGTGCTGCCCGGGGGGGTTCCTACGAGCAGTACTTC. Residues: CSAARGGSYEQYF.

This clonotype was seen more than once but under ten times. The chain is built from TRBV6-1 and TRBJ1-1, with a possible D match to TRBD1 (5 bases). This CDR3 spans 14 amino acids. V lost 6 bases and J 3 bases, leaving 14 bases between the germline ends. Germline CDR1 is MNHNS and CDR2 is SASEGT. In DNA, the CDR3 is TGTGCCAGCAGAAAGGTGGGGGGGGACACTGAAGCTTTCTTT. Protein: CASRKVGGDTEAFF.

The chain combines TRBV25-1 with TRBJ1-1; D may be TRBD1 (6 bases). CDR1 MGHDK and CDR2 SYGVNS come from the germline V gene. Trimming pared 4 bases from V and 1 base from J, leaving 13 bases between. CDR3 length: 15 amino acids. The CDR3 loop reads CASSGPTGRNTEAFF. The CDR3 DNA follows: TGTGCCAGCAGTGGGCCGACAGGAAGGAACACTGAAGCTTTCTTT.

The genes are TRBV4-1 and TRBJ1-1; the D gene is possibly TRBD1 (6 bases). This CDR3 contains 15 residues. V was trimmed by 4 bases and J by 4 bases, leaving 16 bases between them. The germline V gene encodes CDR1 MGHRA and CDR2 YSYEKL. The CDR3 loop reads CASSLNPGVGTEAFF. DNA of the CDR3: TGCGCCAGCAGCCTAAACCCAGGGGTTGGCACTGAAGCTTTCTTT.

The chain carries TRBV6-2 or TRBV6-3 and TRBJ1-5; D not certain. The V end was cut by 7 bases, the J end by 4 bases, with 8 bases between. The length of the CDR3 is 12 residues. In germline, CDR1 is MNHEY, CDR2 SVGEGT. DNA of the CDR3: TGTGCCAGCAATAACCCGAATCAGCCCCAGCATTTT. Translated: CASNNPNQPQHF.

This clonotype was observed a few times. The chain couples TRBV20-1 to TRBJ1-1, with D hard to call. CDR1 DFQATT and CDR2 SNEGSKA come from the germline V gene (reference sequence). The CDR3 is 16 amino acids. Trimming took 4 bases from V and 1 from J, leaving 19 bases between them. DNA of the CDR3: TGCAGTGCTATCGGATTGGGTCCCGGACGGAACACTGAAGCTTTCTTT. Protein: CSAIGLGPGRNTEAFF.

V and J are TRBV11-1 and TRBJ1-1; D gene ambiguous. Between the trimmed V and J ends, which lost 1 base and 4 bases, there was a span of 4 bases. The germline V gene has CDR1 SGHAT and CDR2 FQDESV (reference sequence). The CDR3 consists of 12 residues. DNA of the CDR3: TGTGCCAGCAGCTTAGTCAGCACTGAAGCTTTCTTT. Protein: CASSLVSTEAFF.

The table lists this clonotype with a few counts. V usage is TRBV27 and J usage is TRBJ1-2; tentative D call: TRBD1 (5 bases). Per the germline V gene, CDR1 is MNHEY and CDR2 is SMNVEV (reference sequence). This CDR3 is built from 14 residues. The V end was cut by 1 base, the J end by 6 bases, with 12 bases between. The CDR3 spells CASSLYQGSNGYTF. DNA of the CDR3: TGTGCCAGCAGTTTATACCAGGGCTCTAATGGCTACACCTTC.

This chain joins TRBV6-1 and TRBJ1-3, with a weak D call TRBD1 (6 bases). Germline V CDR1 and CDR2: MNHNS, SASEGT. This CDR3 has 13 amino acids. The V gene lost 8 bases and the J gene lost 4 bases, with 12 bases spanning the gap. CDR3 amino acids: CASSRTAGNTIYF. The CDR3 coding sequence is TGTGCCAGCTCGCGGACAGCCGGAAACACCATATATTTT.

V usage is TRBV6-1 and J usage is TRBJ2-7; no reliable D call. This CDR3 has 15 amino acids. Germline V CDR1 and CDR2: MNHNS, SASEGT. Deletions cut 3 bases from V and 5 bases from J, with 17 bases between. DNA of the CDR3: TGTGCCAGCAGTGATTTGGGCATTTCGATCCACGAGCAGTACTTC. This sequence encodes CASSDLGISIHEQYF.

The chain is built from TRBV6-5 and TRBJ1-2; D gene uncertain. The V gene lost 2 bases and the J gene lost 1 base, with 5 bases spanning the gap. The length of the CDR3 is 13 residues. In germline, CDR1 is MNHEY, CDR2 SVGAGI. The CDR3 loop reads CASSYASNYGYTF. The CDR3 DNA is TGTGCCAGCAGTTACGCCAGTAACTATGGCTACACCTTC.

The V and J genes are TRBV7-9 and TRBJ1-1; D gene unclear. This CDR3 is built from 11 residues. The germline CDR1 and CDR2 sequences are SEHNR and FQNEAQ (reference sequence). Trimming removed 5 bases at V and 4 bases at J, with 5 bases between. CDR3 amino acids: CASSHLTEAFF. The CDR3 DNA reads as TGTGCCAGCAGCCACCTCACTGAAGCTTTCTTT. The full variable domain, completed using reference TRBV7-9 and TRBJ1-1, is DTGVSQNPRHKITKRGQNVTFRCDPISEHNRLYWYRQTLGQGPEFLTYFQNEAQLEKSRLLSDRFSAERPKGSFSTLEIQRTEQGDSAMYLCASSHLTEAFFGQGTRLTVV.

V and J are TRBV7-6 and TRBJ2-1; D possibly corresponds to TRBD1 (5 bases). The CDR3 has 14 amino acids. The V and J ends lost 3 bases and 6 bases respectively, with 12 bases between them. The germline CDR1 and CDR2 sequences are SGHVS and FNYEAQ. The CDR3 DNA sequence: TGTGCCAGCAGCTTTGACAGTTTCGGCAATGAGCAGTTCTTC. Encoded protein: CASSFDSFGNEQFF.

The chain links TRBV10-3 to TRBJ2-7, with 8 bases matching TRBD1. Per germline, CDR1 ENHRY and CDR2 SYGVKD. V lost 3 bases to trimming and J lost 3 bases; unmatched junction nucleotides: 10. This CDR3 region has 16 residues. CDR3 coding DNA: TGTGCCATCAGTGATCGGGGACAGGTGGGACTCTACGAGCAGTACTTC. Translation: CAISDRGQVGLYEQYF.

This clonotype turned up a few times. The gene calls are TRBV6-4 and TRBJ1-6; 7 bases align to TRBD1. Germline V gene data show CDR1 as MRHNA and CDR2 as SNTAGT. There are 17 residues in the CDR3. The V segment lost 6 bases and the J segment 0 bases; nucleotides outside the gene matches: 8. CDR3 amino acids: CASRGTAPSSYNSPLHF. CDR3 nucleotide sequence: TGTGCCAGCAGGGGGACAGCGCCTAGCTCCTATAATTCACCCCTCCACTTT.

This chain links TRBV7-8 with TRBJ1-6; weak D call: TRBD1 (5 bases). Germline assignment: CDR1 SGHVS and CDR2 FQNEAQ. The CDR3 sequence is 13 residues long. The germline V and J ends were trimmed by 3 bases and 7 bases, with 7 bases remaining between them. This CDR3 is CASSLQGNSPLHF. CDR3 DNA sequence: TGTGCCAGCAGCTTGCAGGGAAATTCACCCCTCCACTTT.

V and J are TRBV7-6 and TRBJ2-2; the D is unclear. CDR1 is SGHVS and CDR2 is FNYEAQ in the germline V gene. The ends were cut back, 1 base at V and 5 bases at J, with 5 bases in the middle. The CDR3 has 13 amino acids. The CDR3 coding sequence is TGTGCCAGCAGCTTAGGCCAGACCGGGGAGCTGTTTTTT. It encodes CASSLGQTGELFF.

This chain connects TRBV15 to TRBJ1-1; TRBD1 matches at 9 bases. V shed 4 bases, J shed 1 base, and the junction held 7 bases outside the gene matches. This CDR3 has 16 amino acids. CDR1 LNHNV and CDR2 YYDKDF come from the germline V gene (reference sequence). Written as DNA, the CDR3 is TGTGCCACCAGCACCGCACAGGGACAGGGGAACACTGAAGCTTTCTTT. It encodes CATSTAQGQGNTEAFF.

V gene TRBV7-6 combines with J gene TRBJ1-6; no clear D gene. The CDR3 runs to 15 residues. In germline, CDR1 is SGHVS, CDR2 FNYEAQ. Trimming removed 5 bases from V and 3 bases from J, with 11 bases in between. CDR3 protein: CASSRGRDYNSPLHF. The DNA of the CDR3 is TGTGCCAGCAGCCGCGGACGGGACTATAATTCACCCCTCCACTTT.